The 30 T cell receptor beta chains listed next were all sequenced from one sample in a study of cytomegalovirus exposure and HLA in healthy donors. The primer mix had 60 Vbeta and 13 Jbeta primers. The assay was immunoSEQ multiplex PCR, and TCRdb's table has in-frame clones only and misses some. The table has around 150,000 clones, around 77% seen once. The sample taken for sequencing was PBMCs. All receptors derive from a man aged 25 to 45 in good health and CMV-seronegative.

The chain links TRBV5-1 to TRBJ2-3; no firm D call. Trimming removed 3 bases at V and 2 bases at J, with 19 bases between. From germline, CDR1 is SGHRS and CDR2 YFSETQ. The CDR3 covers 17 residues. The CDR3 DNA sequence: TGCGCCAGCAGCTCAGGAAGGTTGGCCTCCTCCACAGATACGCAGTATTTT. Translated, it gives CASSSGRLASSTDTQYF.

Here the CDR3 reads CASSANRGEGTQYF. The CDR3 DNA follows: TGTGCCAGCAGTGCCAACAGGGGCGAAGGGACCCAGTACTTC. This chain uses TRBV28 with TRBJ2-5; TRBD1 aligns across 7 bases. Germline-derived CDR1 and CDR2 are MDHEN and SYDVKM. The junction had 10 bases not matched to a gene; V was cut back by 5 bases and J by 7 bases. CDR3 length: 14 amino acids. The whole variable domain, filled in from reference TRBV28 and TRBJ2-5, reads DVKVTQSSRYLVKRTGEKVFLECVQDMDHENMFWYRQDPGLGLRLIYFSYDVKMKEKGDIPEGYSVSREKKERFSLILESASTNQTSMYLCASSANRGEGTQYFGPGTRLLVL.

V gene TRBV7-3 combines with J gene TRBJ2-3; TRBD2 agrees at 10 bases. This CDR3 has 20 amino acids. CDR1 is SGHTA, CDR2 FQGTGA, per germline. Trimming cost V 1 base and J 4 bases; bases outside gene matches: 17. The CDR3 loop reads CASSLIIRGASGSGSDTQYF. CDR3 coding DNA: TGTGCCAGCAGCTTAATAATTAGAGGGGCTAGCGGGAGTGGATCAGATACGCAGTATTTT.

This clone has only one observation. The gene calls are TRBV4-1 and TRBJ1-2, with TRBD1 matching over 10 bases. CDR1 is MGHRA and CDR2 is YSYEKL in the germline V gene. The V segment lost 3 bases and the J segment 7 bases; nucleotides outside the gene matches: 5. CDR3 length: 14 residues. CDR3: CASSHPRQGAGYTF. CDR3 nucleotides: TGCGCCAGCAGCCATCCCCGACAGGGGGCTGGCTACACCTTC.

The J gene is TRBJ1-2, the V gene TRBV28, with no clear D. Germline lookup yields CDR1 MDHEN and CDR2 SYDVKM. This CDR3 is 13 amino acids long. V gave up 3 bases and J gave up 4 bases, with 9 bases separating them. The CDR3 DNA reads TGTGCCAGCAGTTTTGTCTCCGTCTATGGCTACACCTTC. Translation: CASSFVSVYGYTF.

The chain employs TRBV28 and TRBJ2-7, with 11 bases matching TRBD2. V lost 7 bases to trimming and J lost 3 bases; unmatched junction nucleotides: 11. This CDR3 has 16 amino acids. Per germline, CDR1 MDHEN and CDR2 SYDVKM. The DNA for the CDR3 is TGTGCCAGCAAGTCCCCCGGGACTAGCGGTTACTACGAGCAGTACTTC. Translated, it gives CASKSPGTSGYYEQYF.

The rearrangement uses TRBV7-3 and TRBJ1-2; D remains ambiguous. Germline CDR1 SGHTA, CDR2 FQGTGA. V was trimmed by 2 bases and J by 8 bases, leaving 12 bases between them. The CDR3 runs to 13 residues. CDR3 in DNA: TGTGCCAGCAGCTTACAAGGCCGCGGGGGCTACACCTTC. It specifies CASSLQGRGGYTF.

The gene calls are TRBV7-2 and TRBJ1-3; D is ambiguous. The germline CDR1 and CDR2 sequences are SGHTA and FQGNSA. V was cut by 2 bases and J by 0 bases, with 8 bases left in between. The length of the CDR3 is 15 residues. DNA for the CDR3: TGTGCCAGCAGCTTAATGGGCCTCTCTGGAAACACCATATATTTT. It translates to CASSLMGLSGNTIYF. Full variable domain (missing parts from reference TRBV7-2 and TRBJ1-3): GAGVSQSPSNKVTEKGKDVELRCDPISGHTALYWYRQSLGQGLEFLIYFQGNSAPDKSGLPSDRFSAERTGGSVSTLTIQRTQQEDSAVYLCASSLMGLSGNTIYFGEGSWLTVV.

This clone was recorded only once. The V gene is TRBV30, the J gene TRBJ1-1; TRBD1 matches at 7 bases. V was clipped by 5 bases and J by 2 bases; unmatched bases: 5. Germline values: CDR1 GTSNPN, CDR2 SVGIG (reference sequence). The CDR3 consists of 13 residues. The CDR3 nucleotides read TGTGCCTGGGAGGGACAGCCAAACACTGAAGCTTTCTTT. Translating it yields CAWEGQPNTEAFF.

The chain employs TRBV6-7 and TRBJ1-4; D is unclear. TRBV6-7 is classed as an ORF, of uncertain function. This CDR3 has 13 amino acids. V gave up 1 base and J gave up 8 bases, with 8 bases separating them. CDR3 in amino acids: CASSYWELEKLFF. The DNA of the CDR3 is TGTGCCAGCAGTTACTGGGAGCTAGAAAAACTGTTTTTT.

About this clone itself: A read error may account for a junction end that differs from germline. The chain's CDR3 is CASSLGQGANTGELFF. CDR3 nucleotides: TGTGCTAGCAGCTTAGGGCAGGGGGCGAACACCGGGGAGCTGTTTTTT. This chain connects TRBV7-7 to TRBJ2-2; 7 positions agree with TRBD1. Germline V CDR1 and CDR2: SSHAT, FNYEAQ (reference sequence). The CDR3 runs to 16 residues.

The chain recombines TRBV9 with TRBJ2-5; 7 positions agree with TRBD2. Near its end, the DNA agrees better with TRBJ2-7, so the J call may be wrong. Germline V CDR1 and CDR2: SGDLS, YYNGEE. There are 15 residues in the CDR3. CDR3 nucleotide sequence: TGTGCCAGCAGCGTAGGGGCGGGAGAGGGTGGCGAGCAGTACTTC. Translating gives CASSVGAGEGGEQYF.

This rearrangement joins TRBV19 to TRBJ2-2, with 7 bases lining up with TRBD1. This CDR3 has 16 residues. V lost 4 bases and J lost 2; bases outside the gene matches: 7. Germline V gives CDR1 LNHDA, CDR2 SQIVND (reference sequence). CDR3 region: CASSNDRATNTGELFF. CDR3 bases: TGTGCCAGTAGTAATGACAGGGCTACAAACACCGGGGAGCTGTTTTTT.

This sequence joins TRBV9 and TRBJ2-1, with 7 bases fitting TRBD2. J gave up 12 bases and V 3 bases, and 9 bases lay outside the gene matches. The CDR3 covers 13 residues. CDR1 is SGDLS, CDR2 YYNGEE, per germline. The DNA for the CDR3 is TGTGCCAGCAGCGGCCTCCGGGAGGAATTGCAGTTCTTC. It specifies CASSGLREELQFF.

The CDR3 nucleotides are TGCGCCAGTAGGAACAGGGTCGGTACCACCGGGGAGCTGTTTTTT. This gives the protein CASRNRVGTTGELFF. V is TRBV5-1 and J is TRBJ2-2, with a possible D match to TRBD1 (6 bases). The V gene lost 8 bases and the J gene lost 4 bases, with 18 bases spanning the gap. CDR1 SGHRS and CDR2 YFSETQ come from the germline V gene. The CDR3 contains 15 residues. The full variable domain, with the rest looked up from reference TRBV5-1 and TRBJ2-2, is KAGVTQTPRYLIKTRGQQVTLSCSPISGHRSVSWYQQTPGQGLQFLFEYFSETQRNKGNFPGRFSGRQFSNSRSEMNVSTLELGDSALYLCASRNRVGTTGELFFGEGSRLTVL.

This clone occurred a few times. The gene calls are TRBV29-1 and TRBJ2-7; unclear D gene. With 4 bases removed from V and 5 bases from J, the gap between germline ends came to 9 bases. Germline V gene lookup returns CDR1 SQVTM and CDR2 ANQGSEA. The CDR3 extends over 11 amino acids. The CDR3 protein is CSVVTVDEQYF. The CDR3 DNA reads as TGCAGCGTTGTAACAGTCGACGAGCAGTACTTC.

The chain combines TRBV4-2 with TRBJ2-7; 11 nucleotides agree with TRBD2. Germline CDR1 is LGHNA and CDR2 is YNFKEQ. The CDR3 has 17 amino acids. With V trimmed by 0 bases and J by 7 bases, 11 bases remained unmatched. DNA of the CDR3: TGTGCCAGCAGCCAAGATTCTATAGCGGGAGGGTGGGAAGAGCAGTACTTC. Protein product: CASSQDSIAGGWEEQYF.

The chain employs TRBV18 and TRBJ1-2, with 11 bases that match TRBD1. There are 15 residues in the CDR3. Germline V lookup: CDR1 KGHSH, CDR2 LQKENI. With 4 bases clipped from V and 4 bases from J, the junction kept 5 bases outside the gene matches. The CDR3 spells CASSLGQGASYGYTF. CDR3 DNA: TGTGCCAGCTCACTTGGACAGGGGGCGTCCTATGGCTACACCTTC.

This clone was picked up a small number of times. The rearrangement links TRBV5-1 to TRBJ2-2, with D possibly being TRBD2 (6 bases). The CDR3 has 15 amino acids. Germline V gene lookup returns CDR1 SGHRS and CDR2 YFSETQ. Trimming took off 4 bases at V and 6 bases at J, with 16 bases between the two ends. CDR3 region: CASSLIGLSSGELFF. The CDR3 nucleotides read TGCGCCAGCAGCCTCATCGGACTATCCTCCGGGGAGCTGTTTTTT.

The chain joins TRBV30 to TRBJ2-1; 15 bases line up with TRBD2. CDR1 and CDR2 (germline): GTSNPN, SVGIG (reference sequence). There are 15 residues in the CDR3. The J segment lost 9 bases and the V segment lost 1 base, leaving 4 bases of the junction unmatched. The CDR3 DNA reads as TGTGCCTGGAGTGGGGGACTAGCGGGAGGACGTGAGCAGTTCTTC. It yields the protein CAWSGGLAGGREQFF.

The CDR3 spells CASSLGAGANVLTF. CDR3 coding DNA: TGTGCCAGCAGCCTGGGAGCTGGGGCCAACGTCCTGACTTTC. The chain recombines TRBV13 with TRBJ2-6; D perhaps matches TRBD2 (5 bases). This CDR3 contains 14 residues. Trimming shortened V by 5 bases and J by 2 bases, and 7 bases separated the two germline ends. Germline V gene data show CDR1 as PRHDT and CDR2 as FYEKMQ (reference sequence).

The rearrangement joins TRBV9 to TRBJ2-7; tentative D call: TRBD1 (6 bases). V dropped 0 bases and J dropped 2 bases, with 9 bases sitting between them. CDR1 is SGDLS, CDR2 YYNGEE, per germline. The CDR3 is 14 residues long. The CDR3 nucleotides are TGTGCCAGCAGCGTAGGATGGGGGCCCTACGAGCAGTACTTC. This sequence encodes CASSVGWGPYEQYF.

This clone was picked up one time. CDR3 loop: CASSPPADYNEQFF. The CDR3 DNA reads TGTGCCAGCTCACCACCGGCGGATTACAATGAGCAGTTCTTC. This chain uses TRBV18 with TRBJ2-1; D is ambiguous. The germline gives CDR1 KGHSH, CDR2 LQKENI. The CDR3 covers 14 residues. With 0 bases removed from V and 4 bases from J, the gap between germline ends came to 7 bases.

The chain joins TRBV5-1 to TRBJ2-2; maybe TRBD1 (5 bases). Trimming took 1 base from V and 0 from J, leaving 10 bases between them. The CDR3 runs to 16 residues. Germline CDR1 SGHRS, CDR2 YFSETQ. The CDR3 bases are TGCGCCAGCAGCTTGACTCAGGGTTCGAACACCGGGGAGCTGTTTTTT. Amino acid sequence: CASSLTQGSNTGELFF. The variable domain in full, completed from reference TRBV5-1 and TRBJ2-2, reads KAGVTQTPRYLIKTRGQQVTLSCSPISGHRSVSWYQQTPGQGLQFLFEYFSETQRNKGNFPGRFSGRQFSNSRSEMNVSTLELGDSALYLCASSLTQGSNTGELFFGEGSRLTVL.

This clone was observed a handful of times. The chain recombines TRBV19 with TRBJ2-4; D perhaps matches TRBD2 (6 bases). Trimming took off 2 bases at V and 0 bases at J, with 20 bases between the two ends. This CDR3 contains 19 residues. Germline V gene data show CDR1 as LNHDA and CDR2 as SQIVND (reference sequence). This CDR3 is CASSIRLDVLGLAKNIQYF. CDR3 DNA sequence: TGTGCCAGTAGTATAAGACTAGACGTGTTGGGACTAGCCAAAAACATTCAGTACTTC.

The V gene is TRBV27, the J gene TRBJ2-7; a possible D gene is TRBD2 (6 bases). There are 18 residues in the CDR3. The V gene lost 2 bases and the J gene lost 3 bases, with 23 bases spanning the gap. Germline V lookup: CDR1 MNHEY, CDR2 SMNVEV (reference sequence). CDR3 in DNA: TGTGCCAGCAGTTTAAGATGGACTACACCAAACACAGTCTACGAGCAGTACTTC. Translation: CASSLRWTTPNTVYEQYF.

This chain links TRBV7-9 with TRBJ2-3; 7 nucleotides align to TRBD1. Germline values: CDR1 SEHNR, CDR2 FQNEAQ (reference sequence). CDR3 length: 14 amino acids. Trimming removed 6 bases from V and 9 bases from J; junction bases left unmatched: 12. CDR3 sequence reads: CASSPQGIGETQYF. The CDR3 DNA reads TGTGCCAGCAGTCCACAGGGGATAGGGGAAACGCAGTATTTT.

The rearrangement uses TRBV7-2 and TRBJ2-5, with TRBD2 matching 14 bases. CDR1 SGHTA and CDR2 FQGNSA come from the germline V gene. V lost 2 bases to trimming and J lost 5 bases; unmatched junction nucleotides: 7. This CDR3 is built from 17 residues. The CDR3 loop reads CASSLLEGLAGEETQYF. CDR3 DNA: TGTGCCAGCAGCTTACTTGAGGGACTAGCGGGAGAGGAGACCCAGTACTTC.

The CDR3 sequence is CASSPTGTYTDTQYF. The CDR3 DNA is TGTGCCAGCAGCCCGACAGGGACTTACACAGATACGCAGTATTTT. V usage is TRBV27 and J usage is TRBJ2-3; D may be TRBD1 (7 bases). The length of the CDR3 is 15 residues. V gave up 6 bases and J gave up 2 bases, with 15 bases separating them. In germline, CDR1 is MNHEY, CDR2 SMNVEV (reference sequence).

This chain connects TRBV7-8 to TRBJ2-7, with TRBD2 matching 9 bases. Germline-derived CDR1 and CDR2 are SGHVS and FQNEAQ. J gave up 7 bases and V 2 bases, and 12 bases lay outside the gene matches. The CDR3 consists of 16 residues. The CDR3, as DNA: TGTGCCAGCAGCTTAATCGTGCGGGAGGGTCCGGGGGAGCAGTACTTC. Amino acids: CASSLIVREGPGEQYF.